Included here is one TCR beta chain sequence, with context. These data originate in a study of shared clonotypes between healthy human individuals. V was cut by 4 bases and J by 4 bases, with 19 bases left in between. Germline V gives CDR1 SEHNR, CDR2 FQNEAQ (reference sequence). The CDR3 has 16 amino acids. The protocol was immunoSEQ multiplex PCR, while the TCRdb copy is restricted to in-frame clones and leaves out a portion. The sample holds approximately 1,500,000 clones; 95% to 99% are singletons and the top ten take 0.4% to 0.45%. The sample was naive CD4+ T cells sorted from blood. Subset indicated: CD45RA+ positively selected. The receptor was isolated from a young man in good health. The rearrangement uses TRBV7-9 and TRBJ1-1; D uncertain. The CDR3 DNA reads TGTGCCAGCAGCTCGGGCCAGTCTTTGTCGGCCACTGAAGCTTTCTTT. It translates to CASSSGQSLSATEAFF.